The clone carrying this T cell receptor beta chain was counted at least ten times. Unfractionated whole blood yielded total RNA. The data belong to a study of human T cells and chemical hapten exposure. Study overall: Small pooled library volume differences mainly caused per-sample TCR yield variation.

Between the trimmed V and J ends, which lost 6 bases and 10 bases, there was a span of 18 bases. The CDR3 has 12 residues. Germline lookup yields CDR1 SQVTM and CDR2 ANQGSEA. Each CDR3 protein gets one entry after TCRdb re-called the 5' RACE reads with MiXCR. The table includes 100,000 to 120,000 distinct CDR3 sequences, approximately 19% detected once. V usage is TRBV29-1 and J usage is TRBJ1-1; weak D call: TRBD1 (6 bases). This receptor was taken from a human donor in good health. The CDR3 DNA sequence: TGCAGCGTAGAGGAAGGGGGGCGGCGAGCTTTCTTT. Translation: CSVEEGGRRAFF. The whole variable domain, filled in from reference TRBV29-1 and TRBJ1-1, reads SAVISQKPSRDICQRGTSLTIQCQVDSQVTMMFWYRQQPGQSLTLIATANQGSEATYESGFVIDKFPISRPNLTFSTLTVSNMSPEDSSIYLCSVEEGGRRAFFGQGTRLTVV.